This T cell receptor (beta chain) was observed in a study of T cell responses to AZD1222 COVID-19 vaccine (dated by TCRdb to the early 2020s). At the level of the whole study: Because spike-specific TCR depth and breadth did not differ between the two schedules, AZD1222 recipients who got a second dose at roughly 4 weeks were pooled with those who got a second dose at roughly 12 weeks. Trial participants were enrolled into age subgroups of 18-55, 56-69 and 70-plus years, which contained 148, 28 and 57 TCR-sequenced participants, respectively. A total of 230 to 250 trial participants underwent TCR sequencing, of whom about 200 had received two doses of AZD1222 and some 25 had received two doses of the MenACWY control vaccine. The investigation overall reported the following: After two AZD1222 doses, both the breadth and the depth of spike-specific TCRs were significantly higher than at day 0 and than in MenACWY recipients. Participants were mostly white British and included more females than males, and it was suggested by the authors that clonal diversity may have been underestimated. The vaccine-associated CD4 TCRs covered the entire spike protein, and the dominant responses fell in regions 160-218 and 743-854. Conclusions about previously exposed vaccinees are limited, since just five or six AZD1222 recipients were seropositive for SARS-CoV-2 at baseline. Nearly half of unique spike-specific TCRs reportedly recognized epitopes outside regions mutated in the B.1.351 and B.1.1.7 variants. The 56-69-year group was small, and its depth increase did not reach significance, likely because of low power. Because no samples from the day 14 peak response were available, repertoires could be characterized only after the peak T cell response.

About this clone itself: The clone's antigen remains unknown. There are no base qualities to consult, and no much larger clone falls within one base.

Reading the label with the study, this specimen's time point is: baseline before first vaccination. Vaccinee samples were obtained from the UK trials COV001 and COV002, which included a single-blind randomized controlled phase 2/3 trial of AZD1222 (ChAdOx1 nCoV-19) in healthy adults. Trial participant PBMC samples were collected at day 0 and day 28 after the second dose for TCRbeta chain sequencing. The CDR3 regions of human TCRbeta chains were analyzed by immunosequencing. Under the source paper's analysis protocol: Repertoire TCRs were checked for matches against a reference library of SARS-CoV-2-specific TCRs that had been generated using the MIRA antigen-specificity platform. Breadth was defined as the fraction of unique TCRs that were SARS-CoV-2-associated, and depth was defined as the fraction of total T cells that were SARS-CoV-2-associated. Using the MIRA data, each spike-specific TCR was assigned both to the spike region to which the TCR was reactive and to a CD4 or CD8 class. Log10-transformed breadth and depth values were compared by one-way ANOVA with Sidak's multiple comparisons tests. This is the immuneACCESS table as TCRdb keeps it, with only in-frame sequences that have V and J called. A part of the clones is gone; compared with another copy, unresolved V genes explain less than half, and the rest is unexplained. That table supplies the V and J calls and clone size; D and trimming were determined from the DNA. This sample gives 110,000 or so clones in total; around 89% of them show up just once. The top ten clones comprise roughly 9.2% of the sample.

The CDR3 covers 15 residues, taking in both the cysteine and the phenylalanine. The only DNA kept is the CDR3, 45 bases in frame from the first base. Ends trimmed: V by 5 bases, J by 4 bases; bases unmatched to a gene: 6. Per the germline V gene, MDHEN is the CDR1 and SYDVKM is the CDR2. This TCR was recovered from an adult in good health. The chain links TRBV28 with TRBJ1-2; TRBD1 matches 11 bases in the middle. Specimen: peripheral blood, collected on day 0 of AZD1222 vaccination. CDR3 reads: CASSRDRGESYGYTF. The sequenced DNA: TGTGCCAGCAGTCGGGACAGGGGGGAGTCCTATGGCTACACCTTC.